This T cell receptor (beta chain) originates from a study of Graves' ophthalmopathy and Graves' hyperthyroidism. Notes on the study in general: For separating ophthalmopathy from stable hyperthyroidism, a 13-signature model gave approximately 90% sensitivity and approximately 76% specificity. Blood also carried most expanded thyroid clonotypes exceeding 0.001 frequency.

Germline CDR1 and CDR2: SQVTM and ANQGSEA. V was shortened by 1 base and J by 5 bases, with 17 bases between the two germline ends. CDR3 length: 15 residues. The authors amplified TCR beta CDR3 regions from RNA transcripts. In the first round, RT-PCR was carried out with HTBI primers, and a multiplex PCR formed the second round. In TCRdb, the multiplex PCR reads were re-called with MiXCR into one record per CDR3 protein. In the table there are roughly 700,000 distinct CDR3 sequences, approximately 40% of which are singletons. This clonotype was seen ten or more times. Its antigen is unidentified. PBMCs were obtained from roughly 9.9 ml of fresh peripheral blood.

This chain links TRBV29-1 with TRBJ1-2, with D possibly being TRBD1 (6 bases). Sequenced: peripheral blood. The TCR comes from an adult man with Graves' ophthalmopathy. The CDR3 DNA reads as TGCAGCGTTGAAGTTGTGGGGGGCGCAGGATATGGCTACACCTTC. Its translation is CSVEVVGGAGYGYTF.